These T cell receptor beta chains were read from a single sample in a study of regulatory dendritic cells for organ transplantation. These receptors are not linked to any known antigen. Method: immunoSEQ multiplex PCR; TCRdb's copy keeps in-frame clones and lacks some. There are under 12,000 clones in the sample; about 81% occur only once, and roughly 2.6% lies in the top ten. Sequencing input: memory CD4+ T cells from blood cultured with regulatory dendritic cells. These receptor sequences come from a human donor in good health. The CDR3 runs from the conserved cysteine through the conserved F or W. Each record gives: clone size, V gene, J gene, D gene, CDR3 protein, CDR3 DNA. D genes are given only for firm matches. Size is stated for part of the rows, as once, few or many counts, or as a class when the clone is expanded.

.	TRBV5-1	TRBJ2-1	TRBD1	CASSWGTGGVVNEQFF	TGCGCCAGCAGCTGGGGGACAGGGGGCGTCGTCAATGAGCAGTTCTTC
.	TRBV18	TRBJ2-1	.	CASSPSAGTNEQFF	TGTGCCAGCTCACCCTCGGCGGGGACCAATGAGCAGTTCTTC
once	TRBV7-8	TRBJ1-5	TRBD1	CASSWRQGPYSNQPQHF	TGTGCCAGCAGCTGGCGACAGGGACCTTATAGCAATCAGCCCCAGCATTTT
once	TRBV19	TRBJ1-6	.	CASSPDTGSPLHF	TGTGCCAGTAGTCCCGACACCGGCTCACCCCTCCACTTT
.	TRBV11-3	TRBJ2-7	TRBD1	CASSLETGEGTYEQYF	TGTGCCAGCAGCCTTGAGACAGGGGAAGGGACCTACGAGCAGTACTTC
.	TRBV6-5	TRBJ2-7	TRBD2	CASSPPGLAGPEQYF	TGTGCCAGCAGTCCGCCAGGACTAGCCGGACCCGAGCAGTACTTC
.	TRBV5-1	TRBJ2-3	.	CASAGDTDTQYF	TGCGCCAGCGCGGGTGACACAGATACGCAGTATTTT
few	TRBV6-1	TRBJ1-3	.	CASVPIMSSRDTIYF	TGTGCCAGCGTACCGATTATGTCCTCGAGAGACACCATATATTTT
.	TRBV11-2	TRBJ1-1	.	CASSPSVNTEAFF	TGTGCCAGCAGCCCCTCAGTGAACACTGAAGCTTTCTTT
.	TRBV7-2	TRBJ1-5	.	CASSSQSRQPQHF	TGTGCCAGCAGCTCCCAGTCTAGGCAGCCCCAGCATTTT
.	TRBV29-1	TRBJ1-1	.	CSVANTEAFF	TGCAGCGTTGCAAACACTGAAGCTTTCTTT
.	TRBV5-6	TRBJ2-5	.	CASSPQSPPETQYF	TGTGCCAGCAGCCCACAGAGCCCCCCAGAGACCCAGTACTTC
.	TRBV9	TRBJ1-5	.	CASSVGAGESNQPQHF	TGTGCCAGCAGCGTGGGAGCTGGCGAGAGCAATCAGCCCCAGCATTTT
.	TRBV6-5	TRBJ2-3	TRBD2	CASTLRGGSDTQYF	TGTGCCAGCACCCTCCGGGGGGGATCGGATACGCAGTATTTT
.	TRBV2	TRBJ2-2	.	CASKTGQSSTGELFF	TGTGCCAGCAAAACAGGGCAATCAAGCACCGGGGAGCTGTTTTTT
.	TRBV5-5	TRBJ2-7	.	CASMGRQDLYEQYF	TGTGCCAGCATGGGTAGACAGGACCTCTACGAGCAGTACTTC